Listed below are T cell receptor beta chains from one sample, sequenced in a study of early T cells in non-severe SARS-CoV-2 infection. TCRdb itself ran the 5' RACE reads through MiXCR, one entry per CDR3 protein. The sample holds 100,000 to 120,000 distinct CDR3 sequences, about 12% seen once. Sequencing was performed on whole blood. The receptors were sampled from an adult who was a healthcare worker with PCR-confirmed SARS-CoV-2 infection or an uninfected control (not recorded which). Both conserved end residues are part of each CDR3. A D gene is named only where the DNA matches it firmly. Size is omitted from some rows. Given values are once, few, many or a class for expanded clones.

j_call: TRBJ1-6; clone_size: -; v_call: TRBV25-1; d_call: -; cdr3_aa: CASSPPLITGSPLHF; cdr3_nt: TGTGCCAGCAGCCCCCCCCTTATAACGGGTTCACCCCTCCACTTT
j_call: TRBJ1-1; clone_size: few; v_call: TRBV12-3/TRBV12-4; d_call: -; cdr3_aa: CASSFEFRGTEAFF; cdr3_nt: TGTGCCAGCAGTTTCGAGTTTCGCGGCACTGAAGCTTTCTTT
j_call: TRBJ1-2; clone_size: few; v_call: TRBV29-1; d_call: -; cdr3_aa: CSAQGTGAGYTF; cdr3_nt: TGCAGCGCACAGGGTACGGGGGCTGGCTACACCTTC
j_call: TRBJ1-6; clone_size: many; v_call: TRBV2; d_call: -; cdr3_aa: CASKANPGPVNSPLHF; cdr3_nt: TGTGCCAGCAAGGCTAACCCCGGGCCCGTGAATTCACCCCTCCACTTT
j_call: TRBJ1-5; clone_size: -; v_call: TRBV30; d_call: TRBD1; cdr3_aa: CAWSETGGWVQPQHF; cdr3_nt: TGTGCCTGGAGTGAGACAGGGGGATGGGTTCAGCCCCAGCATTTT
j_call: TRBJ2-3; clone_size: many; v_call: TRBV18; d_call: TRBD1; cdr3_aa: CASSRLWDREADTQYF; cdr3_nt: TGTGCCAGCTCACGCCTTTGGGACAGGGAGGCAGATACGCAGTATTTT
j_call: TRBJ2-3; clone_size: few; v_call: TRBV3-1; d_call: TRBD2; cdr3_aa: CASSLVRTSGGRHTDTQYF; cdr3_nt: TGTGCCAGCAGCCTCGTGAGGACTAGCGGCGGACGACACACAGATACGCAGTATTTT
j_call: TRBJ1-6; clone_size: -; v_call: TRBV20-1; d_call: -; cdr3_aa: CSAGRRERSPLHF; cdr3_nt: TGCAGTGCCGGACGGAGGGAGCGGTCACCCCTCCACTTT
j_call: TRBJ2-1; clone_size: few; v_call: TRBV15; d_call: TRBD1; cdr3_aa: CATSLGYRGLVEQFF; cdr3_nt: TGTGCCACCAGCCTAGGGTACAGGGGGCTAGTTGAGCAGTTCTTC
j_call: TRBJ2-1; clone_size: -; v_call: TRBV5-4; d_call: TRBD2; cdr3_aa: CASSLELAGVNNEQFF; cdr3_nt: TGTGCCAGCAGCTTGGAGTTAGCGGGAGTTAACAATGAGCAGTTCTTC
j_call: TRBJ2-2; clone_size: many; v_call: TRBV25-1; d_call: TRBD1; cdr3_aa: CASSGNRNPWGTGHTGELFF; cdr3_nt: TGTGCCAGCAGTGGGAATCGCAATCCCTGGGGGACAGGGCACACCGGGGAGCTGTTTTTT
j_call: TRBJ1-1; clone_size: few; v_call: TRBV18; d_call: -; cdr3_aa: CASSSPPGTYTEAFF; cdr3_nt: TGTGCCAGCTCATCCCCCCCCGGGACCTACACTGAAGCTTTCTTT
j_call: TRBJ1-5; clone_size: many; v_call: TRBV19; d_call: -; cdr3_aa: CASKGNPLMAQPQHF; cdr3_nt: TGTGCCAGTAAGGGCAATCCCCTAATGGCTCAGCCCCAGCATTTT
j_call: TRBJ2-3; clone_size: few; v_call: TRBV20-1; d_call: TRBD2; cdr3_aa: CSARGTSGGTDTQYF; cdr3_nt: TGCAGTGCTAGAGGAACTAGCGGGGGCACAGATACGCAGTATTTT
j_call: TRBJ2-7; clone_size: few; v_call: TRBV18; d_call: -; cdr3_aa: CASSLNGGRDEQYF; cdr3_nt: TGTGCCAGCTCACTCAACGGGGGTCGGGACGAGCAGTACTTC
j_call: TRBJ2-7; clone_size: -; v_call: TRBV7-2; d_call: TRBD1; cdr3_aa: CASSLRQGGTYEQYF; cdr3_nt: TGTGCCAGCAGCTTAAGACAGGGGGGAACCTACGAGCAGTACTTC
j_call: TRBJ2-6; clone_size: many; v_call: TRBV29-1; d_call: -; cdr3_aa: CSVRSTSGANVLTF; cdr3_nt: TGCAGCGTTCGCTCCACCTCTGGGGCCAACGTCCTGACTTTC